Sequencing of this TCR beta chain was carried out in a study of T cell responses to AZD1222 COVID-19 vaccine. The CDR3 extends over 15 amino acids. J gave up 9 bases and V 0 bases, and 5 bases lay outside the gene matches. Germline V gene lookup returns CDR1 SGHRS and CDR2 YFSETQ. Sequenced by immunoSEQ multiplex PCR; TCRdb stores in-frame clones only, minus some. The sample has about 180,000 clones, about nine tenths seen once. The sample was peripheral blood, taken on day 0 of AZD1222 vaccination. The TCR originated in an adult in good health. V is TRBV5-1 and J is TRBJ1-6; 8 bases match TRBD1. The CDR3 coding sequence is TGCGCCAGCAGCTTGGAGGTCCAGGGGGCTTCACCCCTCCACTTT. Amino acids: CASSLEVQGASPLHF. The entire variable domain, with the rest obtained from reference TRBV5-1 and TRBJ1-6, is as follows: KAGVTQTPRYLIKTRGQQVTLSCSPISGHRSVSWYQQTPGQGLQFLFEYFSETQRNKGNFPGRFSGRQFSNSRSEMNVSTLELGDSALYLCASSLEVQGASPLHFGNGTRLTVT.